Following are 16 T cell receptor beta chains from one sample sequenced in a study of cytomegalovirus exposure and HLA in healthy donors. Primers for the PCR totalled 60 Vbeta and 13 Jbeta. The assay was immunoSEQ multiplex PCR, and TCRdb's table has in-frame clones only and misses some. Counted here are some 78,000 clones, roughly three quarters occurring once; the ten biggest clones make up 23%. Input material: PBMCs. The receptors originated from a woman in her forties or fifties in good health and CMV-seropositive.

To note about this clone: Other DNA sequences in this sample translate to the same CDR3. The rearrangement links TRBV30 to TRBJ2-5, with 9 positions matching TRBD2. This CDR3 is built from 15 residues. In germline, CDR1 is GTSNPN, CDR2 SVGIG (reference sequence). The J segment lost 3 bases and the V segment lost 2 bases, leaving 7 bases of the junction unmatched. In DNA, the CDR3 is TGTGCCTGGAGTTTACTGGCGGGGGGGAAAGAGACCCAGTACTTC. It is translated as CAWSLLAGGKETQYF.

This clone was seen just once. J is TRBJ1-6 and V is TRBV5-4; 9 bases map to TRBD1. In germline, CDR1 is SGHNT, CDR2 YYREEE (reference sequence). The ends lost 4 bases at V and 1 base at J; junction bases unmatched: 6. CDR3 length equals 17 residues. The CDR3 region has the DNA TGTGCCAGCAGCGCCGGGACAGGGAGGTCCTATAATTCACCCCTCCACTTT. Translation gives CASSAGTGRSYNSPLHF.

In DNA form, the CDR3 reads TGTGCCAGCAGCTTAGGGAGTCAGCCCCAGCATTTT. The encoded protein is CASSLGSQPQHF. V gene TRBV7-9 combines with J gene TRBJ1-5; D is unclear. V gave up 1 base and J gave up 6 bases, with 4 bases separating them. The germline V gene has CDR1 SEHNR and CDR2 FQNEAQ (reference sequence). The CDR3 is 12 residues long.

CDR3 sequence: CASSDRGLSYEQYV. CDR3 sequence (DNA): TGTGCCAGCTCCGACAGGGGGCTTTCCTACGAGCAGTACGTC. J is TRBJ2-7 and V is TRBV2; 10 bases map to TRBD1. The CDR3 has 14 amino acids. Germline CDR1 SNHLY, CDR2 FYNNEI. The ends lost 8 bases at V and 1 base at J; junction bases unmatched: 5.

Regarding this clone: A read error may account for a junction end that differs from germline. This rearrangement joins TRBV7-9 to TRBJ2-1, with TRBD1 matching over 8 bases. The CDR3 contains 16 residues. Germline CDR1 SEHNR, CDR2 FQNEAQ (reference sequence). The CDR3 DNA follows: TGTTCCAGCAGTCCTGGGACAGGAGGCTCCTACAATGAGCAGTTCTTC. It encodes CSSSPGTGGSYNEQFF.

The J gene is TRBJ1-1, the V gene TRBV6-1; 10 bases map to TRBD1. The CDR3 is 15 amino acids. V was clipped by 4 bases and J by 11 bases; unmatched bases: 13. Germline V lookup: CDR1 MNHNS, CDR2 SASEGT. The CDR3 sequence is CASSGFGTGVSTAFF. DNA for the CDR3: TGTGCCAGCAGTGGGTTTGGGACAGGGGTGTCTACGGCTTTCTTT.

The chain is built from TRBV25-1 and TRBJ1-1, with a tentative D call TRBD1 (5 bases). The CDR3 is 15 amino acids. CDR1 MGHDK and CDR2 SYGVNS come from the germline V gene. V was pared by 1 base and J by 6 bases, with 15 bases between. The CDR3 nucleotides read TGTGCCAGCAGTGAATCGAAAGGGGATTTCTCTGAAGCTTTCTTT. It codes for CASSESKGDFSEAFF.

The V gene is TRBV27, the J gene TRBJ1-1; the D is unclear. The CDR3 totals 15 residues. The germline gives CDR1 MNHEY, CDR2 SMNVEV (reference sequence). V was clipped by 11 bases and J by 4 bases, with 23 bases between them. CDR3 sequence reads: CACHKEVGRGTEAFF. CDR3 sequence (DNA): TGTGCCTGCCACAAAGAGGTGGGCCGGGGCACTGAAGCTTTCTTT.

CDR3 in DNA: TGTGCCAGCAGCGCGGGGATACGAGGACAGGGCCGCCAAGAGACCCAGTACTTC. This gives the protein CASSAGIRGQGRQETQYF. This chain connects TRBV9 to TRBJ2-5; 8 nucleotides align to TRBD1. The CDR3 covers 18 residues. With 3 bases clipped from V and 1 base from J, the junction kept 14 bases outside the gene matches. Germline V lookup: CDR1 SGDLS, CDR2 YYNGEE.

The chain uses TRBV9 and TRBJ2-3; a weak D match, TRBD1 (5 bases). Trimming pared 0 bases from V and 2 bases from J, leaving 10 bases between. This CDR3 has 15 residues. Looked up from germline, CDR1 is SGDLS and CDR2 is YYNGEE. CDR3 loop: CASSVAVDNTDTQYF. The CDR3 coding sequence is TGTGCCAGCAGCGTAGCGGTGGACAACACAGATACGCAGTATTTT. Based on the CDR3 plus reference TRBV9 and TRBJ2-3, the full variable domain is DSGVTQTPKHLITATGQRVTLRCSPRSGDLSVYWYQQSLDQGLQFLIQYYNGEERAKGNILERFSAQQFPDLHSELNLSSLELGDSALYFCASSVAVDNTDTQYFGPGTRLTVL.

The gene calls are TRBV19 and TRBJ2-1; 9 bases are shared with TRBD2. Germline V gene sequence: CDR1 LNHDA, CDR2 SQIVND (reference sequence). The length of the CDR3 is 15 residues. The V segment lost 5 bases and the J segment 4 bases; nucleotides outside the gene matches: 6. CDR3: CASSPNSGGYNEQFF. The CDR3 DNA reads as TGTGCCAGTAGTCCAAATAGCGGGGGTTACAATGAGCAGTTCTTC.

The V and J genes are TRBV7-9 and TRBJ2-1; 7 nucleotides align to TRBD2. This CDR3 contains 17 residues. CDR1 SEHNR and CDR2 FQNEAQ come from the germline V gene (reference sequence). Germline trimming cut 2 bases from V and 9 bases from J; bases unmatched to any gene: 16. The CDR3 here is CASSLPVERGWGGEQFF. The CDR3 coding sequence is TGTGCCAGCAGCTTACCTGTAGAGCGGGGTTGGGGAGGTGAGCAGTTCTTC.

The CDR3 region is CASRETYSSYEQYV. The CDR3 coding sequence is TGTGCCAGCAGAGAAACTTACAGCTCCTACGAGCAGTACGTC. The chain has TRBV6-5 and TRBJ2-7; D is unclear. There are 14 residues in the CDR3. The germline V gene encodes CDR1 MNHEY and CDR2 SVGAGI. The germline V and J ends were trimmed by 6 bases and 0 bases, with 12 bases remaining between them.

The rearrangement links TRBV5-5 to TRBJ2-5; possible D gene TRBD1, 6 bases. The V end was cut by 4 bases, the J end by 1 base, with 11 bases between. CDR1 SGHKS and CDR2 YYEKEE come from the germline V gene (reference sequence). This CDR3 has 14 amino acids. Written as DNA, the CDR3 is TGTGCCAGCAGCCAGACAGGCAGCCAAGAGACCCAGTACTTC. Translating it yields CASSQTGSQETQYF.

V usage is TRBV9 and J usage is TRBJ2-2, with unresolved D. V dropped 0 bases and J dropped 6 bases, with 9 bases sitting between them. In germline, CDR1 is SGDLS, CDR2 YYNGEE. This CDR3 spans 14 amino acids. Here the CDR3 reads CASSVVAGAGELFF. The CDR3 DNA sequence: TGTGCCAGCAGCGTAGTAGCCGGCGCCGGGGAGCTGTTTTTT. The full variable domain, completed using reference TRBV9 and TRBJ2-2, is DSGVTQTPKHLITATGQRVTLRCSPRSGDLSVYWYQQSLDQGLQFLIQYYNGEERAKGNILERFSAQQFPDLHSELNLSSLELGDSALYFCASSVVAGAGELFFGEGSRLTVL.

This clone was detected only once. The chain employs TRBV5-1 and TRBJ1-4; D is unresolved. Germline CDR1 and CDR2: SGHRS and YFSETQ. With 3 bases removed from V and 0 bases from J, the gap between germline ends came to 6 bases. The length of the CDR3 is 14 residues. The CDR3 sequence is CASSSTSTNEKLFF. Written as DNA, the CDR3 is TGCGCCAGCAGCTCGACATCAACTAATGAAAAACTGTTTTTT.